A single sample gave rise to the 10 T cell receptor beta chains below, sequenced in a study of blood T cell repertoires in COVID-19. Sequenced by immunoSEQ multiplex PCR; TCRdb stores in-frame clones only, minus some. The sample gives fewer than 55,000 clones, about 84% of which show up once; 2% to 2.5% is in the top ten. The sample was peripheral blood. All receptors derive from a woman in her sixties or seventies with acute or convalescent COVID-19.

The chain employs TRBV28 and TRBJ2-3; no reliable D call. The CDR3 sequence is 17 residues long. From germline, CDR1 is MDHEN and CDR2 SYDVKM. V shed 6 bases and J shed 1 base, with 20 bases lying between them. Here the CDR3 reads CASSYSRASWGTDTQYF. CDR3 coding DNA: TGTGCCAGCAGCTATTCCCGTGCTAGTTGGGGCACAGATACGCAGTATTTT.

The chain couples TRBV19 to TRBJ2-2; 10 nucleotides agree with TRBD1. V was pared by 5 bases and J by 6 bases, with 6 bases of the junction left unmatched. CDR1 and CDR2 (germline): LNHDA, SQIVND (reference sequence). The CDR3 runs 15 residues. The CDR3 DNA is TGTGCCAGTAGTTATGGGGACAGGGGAGCCGGGGAGCTGTTTTTT. The encoded protein is CASSYGDRGAGELFF.

The V gene is TRBV7-2, the J gene TRBJ2-5; D possibly corresponds to TRBD1 (6 bases). The CDR3 totals 19 residues. Trimming pared 0 bases from V and 2 bases from J, leaving 22 bases between. Germline CDR1 SGHTA, CDR2 FQGNSA. CDR3 nucleotides: TGTGCCAGCAGCTTAGCCTTTTCCTTTGTGGACAGAGATCAAGAGACCCAGTACTTC. Residues: CASSLAFSFVDRDQETQYF.

This sequence joins TRBV5-1 and TRBJ2-2; 9 bases are shared with TRBD1. Germline lookup yields CDR1 SGHRS and CDR2 YFSETQ. J gave up 4 bases and V 0 bases, and 4 bases lay outside the gene matches. The CDR3 length is 16 residues. The CDR3 bases are TGCGCCAGCAGCTTGGACAGGGGGCTGTCCACCGGGGAGCTGTTTTTT. As protein: CASSLDRGLSTGELFF.

CDR3: CASSSGGGGDYEQYF. The CDR3 region has the DNA TGTGCCAGCAGTTCCGGGGGAGGCGGGGACTACGAGCAGTACTTC. The chain uses TRBV6-5 and TRBJ2-7, with D possibly matching TRBD2 (6 bases). The CDR3 has 15 residues. Germline CDR1 MNHEY, CDR2 SVGAGI. V was shortened by 4 bases and J by 3 bases, with 16 bases between the two germline ends.

This clone was seen only once. The rearrangement uses TRBV28 and TRBJ2-7, with D possibly TRBD2 on 5 matching bases. Trimming shortened V by 4 bases and J by 0 bases, and 25 bases separated the two germline ends. CDR1 and CDR2 from the germline V gene are MDHEN and SYDVKM. This CDR3 is built from 19 residues. CDR3 DNA: TGTGCCAGCAGTTCGTCGTACTGGTCCGCCTCTACTAGCTCCTACGAGCAGTACTTC. Protein sequence: CASSSSYWSASTSSYEQYF.

CDR3 sequence: CASRRDSYNSPLHF. As DNA, the CDR3 is TGTGCCAGCAGAAGAGACTCCTATAATTCACCCCTCCACTTT. The rearrangement links TRBV6-5 to TRBJ1-6; D call uncertain. CDR3 length: 14 amino acids. The germline V gene encodes CDR1 MNHEY and CDR2 SVGAGI. V was clipped by 6 bases and J by 0 bases, with 6 bases between them.

This rearrangement joins TRBV28 to TRBJ1-5; perhaps TRBD1 as D (5 bases). In germline, CDR1 is MDHEN, CDR2 SYDVKM. The CDR3 consists of 14 residues. Deletions cut 6 bases from V and 2 bases from J, with 11 bases between. CDR3 bases: TGTGCCAGCAGAGGGGTAATGGGCAATCAGCCCCAGCATTTT. This sequence encodes CASRGVMGNQPQHF. Full variable domain (outside the CDR3, taken from reference TRBV28 and TRBJ1-5): DVKVTQSSRYLVKRTGEKVFLECVQDMDHENMFWYRQDPGLGLRLIYFSYDVKMKEKGDIPEGYSVSREKKERFSLILESASTNQTSMYLCASRGVMGNQPQHFGDGTRLSIL.

Only a few counts were recorded for this clone. J is TRBJ1-6 and V is TRBV4-2; D not resolved. The CDR3 consists of 17 residues. The V end was cut by 1 base, the J end by 3 bases, with 13 bases between. The germline V gene encodes CDR1 LGHNA and CDR2 YNFKEQ. CDR3 amino acids: CASSQGIGEIYNSPLHF. The CDR3 coding sequence is TGTGCCAGCAGCCAAGGGATCGGGGAGATCTATAATTCACCCCTCCACTTT.

The table lists this clone with a count of one. The chain recombines TRBV9 with TRBJ1-1, with a weak D call TRBD1 (6 bases). Trimming stripped 2 bases from V and 7 bases from J, with 18 bases between. The CDR3 length is 15 residues. The germline V gene encodes CDR1 SGDLS and CDR2 YYNGEE. CDR3 DNA sequence: TGTGCCAGCAGCGTGGCTGGGACATCATATGGTGAAGCTTTCTTT. It encodes CASSVAGTSYGEAFF. The full variable domain, with the rest looked up from reference TRBV9 and TRBJ1-1, is DSGVTQTPKHLITATGQRVTLRCSPRSGDLSVYWYQQSLDQGLQFLIQYYNGEERAKGNILERFSAQQFPDLHSELNLSSLELGDSALYFCASSVAGTSYGEAFFGQGTRLTVV.